These 30 T cell receptor beta chains were all obtained from the same sample, sequenced in a study of blood T cells in healthy people across ages (dated by TCRdb to 2015 to 2017). The library was obtained by 5' RACE. The sequencer listed for this sample is Illumina HiSeq 2500. A second PCR of about 7 to 12 cycles was run with a J-beta primer mix and a sample-barcoded 5' primer. Using fastp trimming at Q25 and MiXCR clonotype assembly, TCRdb reanalyzed the public sequencing data and kept in-frame beta chains. Identical CDR3 proteins give one entry, which carries the most common genes and DNA. For this sample there are hundreds of thousands of distinct CDR3 sequences; roughly 44% appear just once. The top ten hold roughly a fifth of the sample. Specimen: blood. These TCRs come from a man aged 55 to 70 in good health.

This chain joins TRBV21-1 and TRBJ1-2; TRBD1, the D gene given by the table, was not confirmed from the DNA. TRBV21-1 is a documented pseudogene. The CDR3 sequence is 14 residues long. The CDR3 here is CASSKGTGNYGYTF. The CDR3 DNA sequence: TGTGCCAGCAGCAAAGGGACAGGGAACTATGGCTACACCTTC.

The gene calls are TRBV29-1 and TRBJ2-3, with TRBD2 identical over 8 bases. From germline, CDR1 is SQVTM and CDR2 ANQGSEA. V shed 6 bases, J shed 2 bases, and the junction held 7 bases outside the gene matches. This CDR3 is 14 amino acids long. The CDR3 here is CSVGLVGNTDTQYF. DNA of the CDR3: TGCAGCGTGGGACTAGTGGGGAACACAGATACGCAGTATTTT.

The chain links TRBV18 to TRBJ1-1; TRBD1 might be the D (6 bases). CDR3 length: 16 residues. The ends were cut back, 4 bases at V and 1 base at J, with 16 bases in the middle. Germline V gene sequence: CDR1 KGHSH, CDR2 LQKENI. The CDR3 protein is CASSLGFGTKNTEAFF. CDR3 in DNA: TGTGCCAGCTCACTAGGATTCGGGACAAAGAACACTGAAGCTTTCTTT.

This clonotype was counted a single time. The chain combines TRBV12-3 or TRBV12-4 with TRBJ2-1; D is perhaps TRBD2 (5 bases). Trimming left V 1 base short and J 13 bases short, with 14 bases between. The length of the CDR3 is 13 residues. The CDR3 protein is CASSLVELETQFF. The CDR3 coding sequence is TGTGCCAGCAGTTTAGTAGAACTAGAGACCCAGTTCTTC.

This clonotype came up a few times. The rearrangement joins TRBV6-6 to TRBJ2-7; D remains unclear. Trimming removed 6 bases at V and 6 bases at J, with 12 bases between. From germline, CDR1 is MNHNY and CDR2 SVGAGI (reference sequence). The CDR3 totals 12 residues. For the CDR3, the DNA is TGTGCCAGCAGAACTGACCCCCTCGAGCAGTACTTC. The encoded protein is CASRTDPLEQYF.

V usage is TRBV6-5 and J usage is TRBJ2-7, with 10 bases aligning to TRBD1. V gave up 6 bases and J gave up 7 bases; unmatched junction bases: 6. There are 13 residues in the CDR3. The germline V gene has CDR1 MNHEY and CDR2 SVGAGI. Here the CDR3 DNA reads TGTGCCAGCAGATCGACAGGGGGCAGGGAGCAGTACTTC. Translated, it gives CASRSTGGREQYF.

The V gene is TRBV12-3 or TRBV12-4, the J gene TRBJ2-6; D is perhaps TRBD1 (6 bases). The CDR3 is 15 residues long. Trimming took off 6 bases at V and 3 bases at J, with 12 bases between the two ends. CDR3 loop: CASSRGGNGANVLTF. The CDR3 DNA reads TGTGCCAGCAGCAGAGGGGGTAATGGGGCCAACGTCCTGACTTTC.

This clonotype has at least ten counts. The chain is built from TRBV6-2 or TRBV6-3 and TRBJ2-1; 11 bases fit TRBD1. V shed 4 bases, J shed 9 bases, and the junction held 2 bases outside the gene matches. Germline assignment: CDR1 MNHEY and CDR2 SVGEGT. The CDR3 contains 13 residues. This CDR3 is CASSWGQGVEQFF. The CDR3 bases are TGTGCCAGCAGTTGGGGACAGGGGGTTGAGCAGTTCTTC.

The chain has TRBV12-3 or TRBV12-4 and TRBJ1-4, with 8 bases lining up with TRBD1. The V segment lost 5 bases and the J segment 8 bases; nucleotides outside the gene matches: 4. The CDR3 extends over 13 amino acids. The CDR3 loop is CASSRTGPEKLFF. The CDR3 coding sequence is TGTGCCAGCAGTAGGACAGGGCCGGAAAAACTGTTTTTT.

About this clonotype: Its ends do not fully match the called genes, so a read error is possible. J is TRBJ2-2 and V is TRBV29-1; 8 bases align to TRBD1. This CDR3 comprises 15 residues. Germline V gene sequence: CDR1 SQVTM, CDR2 ANQGSEA. The CDR3 sequence is CSVDRTGMGTGVLFF. The CDR3, as DNA: TGCAGCGTTGATCGGACAGGGATGGGCACCGGGGTGCTGTTTTTT.

This clonotype has a count of ten or more. The V gene is TRBV3-1, the J gene TRBJ1-2; possible D gene TRBD1, 6 bases. Looked up from germline, CDR1 is LGHDT and CDR2 is YNNKEL (reference sequence). The CDR3 contains 12 residues. Trimming took 11 bases from V and 7 from J, leaving 17 bases between them. Here the CDR3 reads CASQDTGFGYTF. CDR3 coding DNA: TGTGCCTCACAGGATACAGGGTTTGGCTACACCTTC.

This clonotype was observed a few times. The J gene is TRBJ1-1, the V gene TRBV20-1, with no clear D. Trimming stripped 6 bases from V and 1 base from J, with 15 bases between. This CDR3 has 14 amino acids. Germline V lookup: CDR1 DFQATT, CDR2 SNEGSKA (reference sequence). The CDR3 DNA follows: TGCAGTGCCCAAGAAGGCCAAACGAACACTGAAGCTTTCTTT. It is translated as CSAQEGQTNTEAFF.

The chain has TRBV20-1 and TRBJ2-5; TRBD1 or TRBD2 may be the D gene (6 bases each). The CDR3 loop spans 14 amino acids. Trimming removed 5 bases at V and 5 bases at J, with 18 bases between. Germline V gene data show CDR1 as DFQATT and CDR2 as SNEGSKA (reference sequence). The CDR3 DNA follows: TGCAGTGCTCTTAGTGGGGGGCTCCTGGAGACCCAGTACTTC. Amino acid sequence: CSALSGGLLETQYF.

The chain carries TRBV7-2 and TRBJ2-5, with 8 bases that match TRBD1. Unmatched junction bases numbered 10, after V lost 1 base and J lost 9 bases. Germline CDR1 is SGHTA and CDR2 is FQGNSA. This CDR3 region has 15 residues. CDR3 nucleotides: TGTGCCAGCAGCTTAGATGGACAGGGCAGGGGGGCCCAGTACTTC. Amino acids: CASSLDGQGRGAQYF.

The genes are TRBV29-1 and TRBJ1-1; D is ambiguous. The CDR3 consists of 12 residues. The V end was cut by 4 bases, the J end by 5 bases, with 11 bases between. CDR1 is SQVTM and CDR2 is ANQGSEA in the germline V gene. The CDR3 bases are TGCAGCGTTGGCAGAGCGGTAACTGAAGCTTTCTTT. Its protein product is CSVGRAVTEAFF.

The chain links TRBV7-3 to TRBJ2-1; TRBD2 is a possible D gene (5 bases). CDR1 and CDR2 from the germline V gene are SGHTA and FQGTGA. The CDR3 is 17 residues long. The V and J ends lost 4 bases and 0 bases respectively, with 16 bases between them. CDR3 in DNA: TGTGCCAGCAGCTCCACCAAACTAGGAGGCTCCTACAATGAGCAGTTCTTC. Protein product: CASSSTKLGGSYNEQFF. Variable domain in full (rest from reference TRBV7-3 and TRBJ2-1): GAGVSQTPSNKVTEKGKYVELRCDPISGHTALYWYRQSLGQGPEFLIYFQGTGAADDSGLPNDRFFAVRPEGSVSTLKIQRTERGDSAVYLCASSSTKLGGSYNEQFFGPGTRLTVL.

This clonotype was seen many times. The chain combines TRBV29-1 with TRBJ1-2, with TRBD1 matching 8 bases. Germline V CDR1 and CDR2: SQVTM, ANQGSEA. The V gene end was trimmed by 7 bases and the J gene end by 2 bases; junction bases not matched to a gene: 9. This CDR3 is built from 14 residues. The CDR3 nucleotides read TGCAGCGCCATTTCAGGGGGCCCAAACTATGGCTACACCTTC. Its protein product is CSAISGGPNYGYTF.

The chain is built from TRBV20-1 and TRBJ1-1; 7 bases match TRBD1. Germline V gene lookup returns CDR1 DFQATT and CDR2 SNEGSKA (reference sequence). CDR3 length: 14 residues. The ends lost 3 bases at V and 2 bases at J; junction bases unmatched: 6. The CDR3, as DNA: TGCAGTGCTAGGTCGGGACAGAAAAACACTGAAGCTTTCTTT. Translated, it gives CSARSGQKNTEAFF.

In this sample, this clonotype turned up once. This sequence joins TRBV28 and TRBJ2-7; maybe TRBD1 (7 bases). This CDR3 has 15 residues. Trimming pared 2 bases from V and 9 bases from J, leaving 20 bases between. CDR1 MDHEN and CDR2 SYDVKM come from the germline V gene. The CDR3 sequence is CASSLEDRPKGGQYF. Written as DNA, the CDR3 is TGTGCCAGCAGTTTAGAGGACAGGCCCAAGGGGGGGCAGTACTTC.

The chain recombines TRBV4-1 with TRBJ2-5; the match to TRBD2 covers 9 bases. The J call may be incorrect, as the DNA end agrees better with TRBJ2-7. The CDR3 is made up of 17 amino acids. CDR1 MGHRA and CDR2 YSYEKL come from the germline V gene. The CDR3 region has the DNA TGCGCCAGCAGCCAAGAAGGTCGTGCGGGGGGGCTTGACGAGCAGTACTTC. It yields the protein CASSQEGRAGGLDEQYF.

This clonotype was counted ten times or more. The chain couples TRBV7-8 to TRBJ2-3; D is uncertain. Trimming shortened V by 5 bases and J by 1 base, and 16 bases separated the two germline ends. CDR1 SGHVS and CDR2 FQNEAQ come from the germline V gene. The CDR3 runs to 16 residues. As DNA, the CDR3 is TGTGCCAGCAGCCCCCCTCCAGGTCTTGGCACAGATACGCAGTATTTT. Protein: CASSPPPGLGTDTQYF.

The rearrangement uses TRBV24-1 and TRBJ1-5; D is ambiguous. V was trimmed by 4 bases and J by 7 bases, leaving 10 bases between them. Germline CDR1 and CDR2: KGHDR and SFDVKD. The CDR3 totals 13 residues. CDR3 nucleotides: TGTGCCACCAGTGAGGGCATTGGGCAGCCCCAGCATTTT. This encodes CATSEGIGQPQHF.

The V call is TRBV11-2, the J call TRBJ2-4; D remains ambiguous. The J call could be wrong; TRBJ2-7 is a better fit for the DNA end. The CDR3 extends over 15 amino acids. The germline gives CDR1 SGHAT, CDR2 FQNNGV. In DNA form, the CDR3 reads TGTGCCAGCAGCTTAGTGGCGGTAGTAGGCGACGAGCAGTACTTC. Translating it yields CASSLVAVVGDEQYF.

This clonotype was picked up a small number of times. The V and J genes are TRBV12-3 or TRBV12-4 and TRBJ2-1; D is ambiguous. Trimming removed 5 bases from V and 6 bases from J, with 17 bases in between. The CDR3 totals 15 residues. The CDR3 loop reads CASSLASRMGNEQFF. CDR3 DNA: TGTGCCAGCAGTCTTGCTTCAAGAATGGGCAATGAGCAGTTCTTC.

In the case of this clonotype: This may arise from a read error, as a much more abundant clone is one base away. V usage is TRBV5-1 and J usage is TRBJ2-5; D remains unclear. Trimming shortened V by 4 bases and J by 1 base, and 8 bases separated the two germline ends. The germline CDR1 and CDR2 sequences are SGHRS and YFSETQ. The CDR3 consists of 13 residues. CDR3 bases: TGCGCCAGCAGCAGCGCGACCCAAGAGACCCAGTACTTC. Amino acid sequence: CASSSATQETQYF.

This clonotype was counted between two and nine times. V usage is TRBV12-3 or TRBV12-4 and J usage is TRBJ2-5; either TRBD1 or TRBD2 may supply D (6 bases each). Trimming took 7 bases from V and 5 from J, leaving 11 bases between them. The CDR3 contains 12 residues. This CDR3 reads CASTRGDETQYF. CDR3 coding DNA: TGTGCCAGCACGAGGGGGGACGAGACCCAGTACTTC.

The rearrangement uses TRBV29-1 and TRBJ1-2, with 7 positions matching TRBD1. Germline-derived CDR1 and CDR2 are SQVTM and ANQGSEA. Trimming at V came to 5 bases and at J to 4 bases, leaving 4 bases not matched to a gene. The CDR3 loop spans 12 amino acids. The CDR3 loop is CSVRYRGYGYTF. Written as DNA, the CDR3 is TGCAGCGTTCGTTACAGGGGCTATGGCTACACCTTC.

This clonotype came up a few times. V usage is TRBV6-2 or TRBV6-3 and J usage is TRBJ2-3; TRBD2 might be the D (6 bases). The length of the CDR3 is 14 residues. The germline CDR1 and CDR2 sequences are MNHEY and SVGEGT. V lost 8 bases and J 5 bases, leaving 17 bases between the germline ends. The CDR3 coding sequence is TGTGCCAGCTCCCGGGATCTAGCGCTAGATACGCAGTATTTT. Encoded protein: CASSRDLALDTQYF.

The chain links TRBV5-1 to TRBJ2-7; 8 nucleotides agree with TRBD1. Germline V CDR1 and CDR2: SGHRS, YFSETQ. The CDR3 has 16 amino acids. The trim removed 1 base at V and 3 bases at J, leaving 9 bases unmatched. The chain's CDR3 is CASSLSSGTGLYEQYF. The CDR3 DNA reads TGCGCCAGCAGCTTGTCCTCCGGGACAGGCCTCTACGAGCAGTACTTC.

In nucleotides, the CDR3 is TGTGCCATCAGTGAGTCGGACAGGGGGTTTGAAAAACTGTTTTTT. Protein: CAISESDRGFEKLFF. The rearrangement joins TRBV10-3 to TRBJ1-4; 10 bases align to TRBD1. CDR1 ENHRY and CDR2 SYGVKD come from the germline V gene. This CDR3 contains 15 residues. V shed 0 bases, J shed 7 bases, and the junction held 2 bases outside the gene matches.